The 12 T cell receptor beta chains presented below share a single source sample, sequenced in a study of beta chain features in type 1 diabetes. General study results and limits: TCRB CDR3 length was moderately but significantly reduced in all four CD4+ subsets of Type 1 diabetes patients.

The authors reverse transcribed all of the isolated RNA, so sequencing captured expressed TCRB transcripts. TCRdb keeps only in-frame clones here, not all; method: immunoSEQ multiplex PCR. The sample contains around 160,000 clones, about 8.3% of which appear only once. No antigen has been assigned to these receptors. The material sequenced was central memory CD4+ T cells from blood. Receptors originate from a woman under 30 with type 1 diabetes.

The V gene is TRBV21-1, the J gene TRBJ2-5; the table calls TRBD2, which could not be checked here. TRBV21-1 is tagged as a pseudogene. CDR3 length: 14 residues. CDR3 protein: CASSKDGYQETQYF. Here the CDR3 DNA reads TGTGCCAGCAGCAAAGACGGGTACCAAGAGACCCAGTACTTC.

This clone has only a few counts. This chain joins TRBV7-2 and TRBJ2-5, with D unclear. This CDR3 has 15 amino acids. CDR1 and CDR2 from the germline V gene are SGHTA and FQGNSA. V lost 5 bases and J lost 3, with 16 bases in between. CDR3 loop: CASSPGDGRKETQYF. CDR3 nucleotide sequence: TGTGCCAGCAGCCCCGGAGATGGAAGAAAAGAGACCCAGTACTTC. The full variable domain, rest sourced from reference TRBV7-2 and TRBJ2-5, is GAGVSQSPSNKVTEKGKDVELRCDPISGHTALYWYRQSLGQGLEFLIYFQGNSAPDKSGLPSDRFSAERTGGSVSTLTIQRTQQEDSAVYLCASSPGDGRKETQYFGPGTRLLVL.

J is TRBJ2-7 and V is TRBV6-1; no clear D. V gave up 2 bases and J gave up 4 bases, with 9 bases separating them. Germline CDR1 MNHNS, CDR2 SASEGT. This CDR3 contains 13 residues. The chain's CDR3 is CASSESTLYEQYF. Here the CDR3 DNA reads TGTGCCAGCAGTGAATCGACTCTGTACGAGCAGTACTTC.

This clone was detected a few times. The chain combines TRBV25-1 with TRBJ2-5; unclear D gene. The CDR3 totals 15 residues. Germline V gene sequence: CDR1 MGHDK, CDR2 SYGVNS. V was clipped by 1 base and J by 1 base, with 10 bases between them. CDR3 in amino acids: CASSEFFQAQETQYF. The CDR3 DNA is TGTGCCAGCAGTGAATTTTTCCAGGCCCAAGAGACCCAGTACTTC.

This clone was seen a few times. V and J are TRBV7-9 and TRBJ1-2; D is perhaps TRBD1 (6 bases). From germline, CDR1 is SEHNR and CDR2 FQNEAQ (reference sequence). The CDR3 is 14 residues long. Trimming stripped 8 bases from V and 2 bases from J, with 15 bases between. CDR3 DNA sequence: TGTGCCAGCCCTCCACAGGGTGAGAACTATGGCTACACCTTC. Amino acid sequence: CASPPQGENYGYTF.

This clone has only a few counts. V usage is TRBV11-3 and J usage is TRBJ2-7, with D possibly matching TRBD2 (6 bases). Trimming removed 3 bases at V and 7 bases at J, with 13 bases between. In germline, CDR1 is SGHNT, CDR2 YENEEA. This CDR3 has 13 amino acids. CDR3 sequence reads: CASSFPGGREQYF. DNA of the CDR3: TGTGCCAGCAGCTTCCCCGGAGGGAGGGAGCAGTACTTC.

V is TRBV6-1 and J is TRBJ2-1; maybe TRBD1 (6 bases). The V end lost 3 bases, the J end lost 9 bases, and 15 bases lay between the germline ends. Per the germline V gene, CDR1 is MNHNS and CDR2 is SASEGT. This CDR3 is built from 14 residues. This CDR3 reads CASSEVRTVSEQFF. The DNA for the CDR3 is TGTGCCAGCAGTGAGGTAAGGACAGTCAGTGAGCAGTTCTTC.

This clone appeared a few times. The gene calls are TRBV19 and TRBJ2-7, with TRBD2 matching 8 bases. CDR3 length: 15 amino acids. Germline trimming cut 8 bases from V and 5 bases from J; bases unmatched to any gene: 14. CDR1 is LNHDA, CDR2 SQIVND, per germline (reference sequence). The CDR3 loop reads CASGRAGGAINEQYF. The DNA for the CDR3 is TGTGCCAGTGGACGGGCGGGAGGCGCTATCAACGAGCAGTACTTC.

Comments on this clone: The junction and the germline gene differ at one end; a read error may be behind it. The rearrangement joins TRBV2 to TRBJ2-3; 9 bases line up with TRBD2. The CDR3 extends over 13 amino acids. Germline CDR1 SNHLY, CDR2 FYNNEI. As DNA, the CDR3 is TGTGGCAGCCGGCGGGAGGGCCGGGATACGCAGTATTTT. Its translation: CGSRREGRDTQYF.

This clone was counted only a few times. The V gene is TRBV10-3, the J gene TRBJ2-7; no firm D call. Germline CDR1 is ENHRY and CDR2 is SYGVKD. The CDR3 is 12 residues long. Between the trimmed V and J ends, which lost 8 bases and 0 bases, there was a span of 8 bases. CDR3 sequence reads: CAIQAGSYEQYF. CDR3 in DNA: TGTGCCATCCAGGCCGGCTCCTACGAGCAGTACTTC.

The V call is TRBV14, the J call TRBJ2-3; possibly TRBD2 for D (6 bases). The length of the CDR3 is 16 residues. Trimming cost V 3 bases and J 0 bases, with 13 bases left between them. The V gene's germline CDR1 is SGHDN and CDR2 FVKESK. The CDR3 protein is CASSHFSGFSTDTQYF. In DNA form, the CDR3 reads TGTGCCAGCAGCCATTTTAGCGGCTTTAGCACAGATACGCAGTATTTT.

This rearrangement joins TRBV19 to TRBJ1-5; tentative D call: TRBD1 (6 bases). CDR3 length equals 17 residues. Germline CDR1 is LNHDA and CDR2 is SQIVND (reference sequence). V was pared by 10 bases and J by 0 bases, with 22 bases between. CDR3 coding DNA: TGTGCCACCCAAGTCGGGACATACGCCTATAGCAATCAGCCCCAGCATTTT. Its translation: CATQVGTYAYSNQPQHF.